This TCR beta chain appears in the sequencing data of a study of blood T cell repertoires in COVID-19. Study-wide background: Samples taken during acute and convalescent COVID-19 were collected in the United States, Italy and Spain. The cDNA or gDNA used as material had been derived from T cells, B-cell-depleted T cells, or PBMCs.

Trimming removed 5 bases at V and 4 bases at J, with 7 bases between. The CDR3 sequence is 12 residues long. Germline CDR1 reads WNHNN; CDR2 reads SYGVQD (reference sequence). TCRdb keeps only in-frame clones here, not all; method: immunoSEQ multiplex PCR. The sample has 95,000 to 110,000 clones; approximately 80% are singletons. The sequence was collected from a human donor in a cohort sampled during active or convalescent COVID-19. The V call is TRBV10-1, the J call TRBJ2-3; D ambiguous. The specimen sequenced was peripheral blood. The CDR3 DNA is TGCGCCAGCAGTTACTCGGCAGATACGCAGTATTTT. It translates to CASSYSADTQYF.